The next 31 T cell receptor beta chains were all read from a single sample in a study of response to subunit inactivated influenza vaccine. MiXCR was run by TCRdb on the RT-PCR reads, yielding one entry per CDR3 protein. The sample has 650,000 to 800,000 distinct CDR3 sequences; about 15% are singletons. Material: PBMCs from blood, obtained 14 to 15 days before vaccination. These receptors came from a man between 45 and 60 years old who received an inactivated influenza vaccine.

This clonotype was detected a few times. The CDR3 protein is CASRMSSRGGEQYF. Written as DNA, the CDR3 is TGTGCCAGCAGGATGAGCTCGAGGGGAGGGGAGCAGTACTTC. V gene TRBV6-1 combines with J gene TRBJ2-7, with 7 bases that match TRBD2. Germline CDR1 and CDR2: MNHNS and SASEGT. The ends lost 6 bases at V and 7 bases at J; junction bases unmatched: 12. The CDR3 contains 14 residues.

In DNA form, the CDR3 reads TGCAGCGTTGAAGGTCCCGATAGCTCCTACAATGAGCAGTTCTTC. Protein product: CSVEGPDSSYNEQFF. This chain joins TRBV29-1 and TRBJ2-1, with unresolved D. Trimming pared 1 base from V and 0 bases from J, leaving 10 bases between. The CDR3 is 15 amino acids. Germline loops: CDR1 SQVTM, CDR2 ANQGSEA.

The V call is TRBV4-2, the J call TRBJ2-1, with D hard to call. There are 15 residues in the CDR3. CDR1 LGHNA and CDR2 YNFKEQ come from the germline V gene. V lost 1 base, J lost 6 bases, and 13 bases lay in between. This CDR3 reads CASSQGSNGPNEQFF. In DNA form, the CDR3 reads TGTGCCAGCAGCCAAGGATCCAATGGGCCCAATGAGCAGTTCTTC.

A few counts support this clonotype. The chain uses TRBV5-1 and TRBJ1-2, with unresolved D. The V gene's germline CDR1 is SGHRS and CDR2 YFSETQ. There are 16 residues in the CDR3. V was clipped by 4 bases and J by 2 bases, with 18 bases between them. The CDR3 protein is CASSDSLGSQNYGYTF. The CDR3 bases are TGCGCCAGCAGCGATAGCCTCGGGTCGCAAAACTATGGCTACACCTTC.

The chain joins TRBV3-1 to TRBJ2-1, with D perhaps TRBD2 (6 bases). Germline lookup yields CDR1 LGHDT and CDR2 YNNKEL (reference sequence). The CDR3 spans 15 residues. V was cut by 4 bases and J by 11 bases, with 21 bases left in between. Here the CDR3 reads CASSPFGGARGQQFF. The CDR3 DNA reads as TGTGCCAGCAGCCCCTTTGGCGGGGCGAGAGGGCAGCAGTTCTTC.

Worth noting for this clonotype: One junction end does not reproduce the germline sequence, and a read error may be involved. This chain uses TRBV5-6 with TRBJ2-1; TRBD1 matches 9 bases. Per germline, CDR1 SGHDT and CDR2 YYEEEE. The CDR3 runs to 16 residues. In nucleotides, the CDR3 is TGTGCCAGCAGCTTGGTTTTGGACAGGGGAGGGAATGAGCGGTTCTTC. Protein: CASSLVLDRGGNERFF.

V gene TRBV7-9 combines with J gene TRBJ2-3; no clear D gene. Deletions cut 3 bases from V and 6 bases from J, with 10 bases between. This CDR3 is 13 amino acids long. Germline assignment: CDR1 SEHNR and CDR2 FQNEAQ (reference sequence). The CDR3 nucleotides read TGTGCCAGCAGCTTTCGACCTGCGGATACGCAGTATTTT. This translates into CASSFRPADTQYF. Full variable domain (outside the CDR3, taken from reference TRBV7-9 and TRBJ2-3): DTGVSQNPRHKITKRGQNVTFRCDPISEHNRLYWYRQTLGQGPEFLTYFQNEAQLEKSRLLSDRFSAERPKGSFSTLEIQRTEQGDSAMYLCASSFRPADTQYFGPGTRLTVL.

This clonotype was picked up many times. The chain has TRBV18 and TRBJ2-1; maybe TRBD1 (6 bases). Germline V gene sequence: CDR1 KGHSH, CDR2 LQKENI. V was clipped by 3 bases and J by 6 bases, with 9 bases between them. This CDR3 has 13 residues. The CDR3 region has the DNA TGTGCCAGCTCACCTGGGGGCGCCAATGAGCAGTTCTTC. It codes for CASSPGGANEQFF.

This clonotype occurred many times. This rearrangement joins TRBV25-1 to TRBJ1-3; D gene ambiguous. Per germline, CDR1 MGHDK and CDR2 SYGVNS. V was pared by 5 bases and J by 0 bases, with 8 bases between. The CDR3 spans 14 residues. CDR3 DNA sequence: TGTGCCAGCAGTTCTCGGATCTCTGGAAACACCATATATTTT. Its protein product is CASSSRISGNTIYF.

This clonotype was observed at least ten times. V usage is TRBV29-1 and J usage is TRBJ2-1; TRBD2 aligns across 9 bases. CDR1 and CDR2 from the germline V gene are SQVTM and ANQGSEA. After removal of 4 bases from V and 6 bases from J, the junction contained 7 bases not matched to a gene. This CDR3 spans 14 amino acids. The CDR3 nucleotides are TGCAGCGTTGCCTGGCTAGCGGGACGCAATGAGCAGTTCTTC. Amino acids: CSVAWLAGRNEQFF.

The table lists this clonotype with many counts. V is TRBV28 and J is TRBJ2-7, with 10 bases aligning to TRBD1. Germline values: CDR1 MDHEN, CDR2 SYDVKM. The length of the CDR3 is 14 residues. V gave up 4 bases and J gave up 3 bases; unmatched junction bases: 3. The CDR3 DNA is TGTGCCAGCAGTTCCCGGACAGGGGGCTACGAGCAGTACTTC. Translation gives CASSSRTGGYEQYF.

This clonotype was counted a few times. This rearrangement joins TRBV10-3 to TRBJ2-2; D might be TRBD1 (5 bases). The germline V and J ends were trimmed by 3 bases and 4 bases, with 6 bases remaining between them. From germline, CDR1 is ENHRY and CDR2 SYGVKD. The CDR3 contains 13 residues. CDR3 nucleotide sequence: TGTGCCATCAGTGACAGGGCCACCGGGGAGCTGTTTTTT. Translating it yields CAISDRATGELFF.

This clonotype was counted between two and nine times. CDR3 region: CSAPGTATYEQYF. The CDR3, as DNA: TGCAGTGCGCCTGGGACAGCAACCTACGAGCAGTACTTC. The chain is built from TRBV20-1 and TRBJ2-7; TRBD1 matches 7 bases. Germline V gene sequence: CDR1 DFQATT, CDR2 SNEGSKA (reference sequence). CDR3 length: 13 residues. The ends lost 6 bases at V and 2 bases at J; junction bases unmatched: 7.

V is TRBV11-2 and J is TRBJ2-1; TRBD2 matches 9 bases. Germline lookup yields CDR1 SGHAT and CDR2 FQNNGV. Trimming removed 0 bases from V and 0 bases from J; junction bases left unmatched: 6. The CDR3 extends over 18 amino acids. The CDR3 region has the DNA TGTGCCAGCAGCTTAGAAATCGGACTAGCGTTCTCCTACAATGAGCAGTTCTTC. Residues: CASSLEIGLAFSYNEQFF.

V gene TRBV20-1 combines with J gene TRBJ1-6; D remains unclear. Germline V CDR1 and CDR2: DFQATT, SNEGSKA (reference sequence). V lost 4 bases and J 9 bases, leaving 13 bases between the germline ends. The CDR3 totals 13 residues. The DNA for the CDR3 is TGCAGTGCTAAGCCCCCAGCTCGTTCACCCCTCCACTTT. Residues: CSAKPPARSPLHF.

This clonotype was counted a few times. This chain links TRBV15 with TRBJ2-7; TRBD1 might be the D (6 bases). Between the trimmed V and J ends, which lost 0 bases and 3 bases, there was a span of 12 bases. The germline gives CDR1 LNHNV, CDR2 YYDKDF (reference sequence). The CDR3 length is 15 residues. Written as DNA, the CDR3 is TGTGCCACCAGCAGAGATCCAGGGGCGTTCTACGAGCAGTACTTC. As protein: CATSRDPGAFYEQYF.

This clonotype was detected only a few times. CDR3 in amino acids: CASSSMPRTDTQYF. In DNA, the CDR3 is TGTGCCAGCAGTTCCATGCCCCGGACAGATACGCAGTATTTT. The chain is built from TRBV12-3 or TRBV12-4 and TRBJ2-3, with D unresolved. The V gene lost 4 bases and the J gene lost 3 bases, with 11 bases spanning the gap. CDR3 length equals 14 residues.

This clonotype has ten or more counts. The CDR3 loop reads CASSPLAGSYNEQFF. As DNA, the CDR3 is TGTGCCAGCAGTCCTCTGGCGGGCTCCTACAATGAGCAGTTCTTC. The V call is TRBV18, the J call TRBJ2-1; the D gene is possibly TRBD2 (5 bases). The germline gives CDR1 KGHSH, CDR2 LQKENI. V lost 8 bases to trimming and J lost 0 bases, with 14 bases between them. This CDR3 spans 15 amino acids.

The J gene is TRBJ2-7, the V gene TRBV7-2; D is possibly TRBD1 or TRBD2 (5 bases each). V was pared by 4 bases and J by 3 bases, with 19 bases between. Germline CDR1 and CDR2: SGHTA and FQGNSA. The CDR3 extends over 16 amino acids. CDR3 DNA sequence: TGTGCCAGCAGCTGGGGGTCGGGAACCCGGGACTACGAGCAGTACTTC. Its protein product is CASSWGSGTRDYEQYF. Filled out from reference TRBV7-2 and TRBJ2-7, the complete variable domain reads GAGVSQSPSNKVTEKGKDVELRCDPISGHTALYWYRQSLGQGLEFLIYFQGNSAPDKSGLPSDRFSAERTGGSVSTLTIQRTQQEDSAVYLCASSWGSGTRDYEQYFGPGTRLTVT.

There are many counts of this clonotype. The genes are TRBV20-1 and TRBJ2-1; 8 positions match TRBD2. Trimming removed 6 bases from V and 10 bases from J; junction bases left unmatched: 11. CDR1 and CDR2 (germline): DFQATT, SNEGSKA (reference sequence). The CDR3 loop spans 13 amino acids. The CDR3: CSAGKSGSLEQFF. The CDR3 nucleotides read TGCAGTGCCGGGAAAAGCGGGAGTTTGGAGCAGTTCTTC.

Written as DNA, the CDR3 is TGCAGCGTTGAAAGTCCGGGGGACGGCTACACCTTC. It translates to CSVESPGDGYTF. The V gene is TRBV29-1, the J gene TRBJ1-2; possible D gene TRBD1, 5 bases. CDR1 and CDR2 from the germline V gene are SQVTM and ANQGSEA. Trimming stripped 2 bases from V and 8 bases from J, with 12 bases between. The CDR3 is made up of 12 amino acids.

V usage is TRBV11-2 and J usage is TRBJ2-7, with 8 nucleotides matching TRBD1. Trimming took 0 bases from V and 0 from J; bases not matched to a gene: 28. The CDR3 runs 24 residues. Germline CDR1 is SGHAT and CDR2 is FQNNGV. The CDR3 bases are TGTGCCAGCAGCTTAGATCTGTCCAGGGGGCGAATTTTGGGAGGACCTACGAGCTCCTACGAGCAGTACTTC. It codes for CASSLDLSRGRILGGPTSSYEQYF.

This clonotype has only a few counts. The rearrangement links TRBV7-2 to TRBJ1-2, with D perhaps matching TRBD1 (5 bases). Trimming cost V 3 bases and J 8 bases, with 19 bases left between them. There are 15 residues in the CDR3. Per germline, CDR1 SGHTA and CDR2 FQGNSA. The chain's CDR3 is CASSFRWGDERGYTF. As DNA, the CDR3 is TGTGCCAGCAGCTTCCGATGGGGGGACGAACGGGGCTACACCTTC.

The chain uses TRBV9 and TRBJ2-1; possibly TRBD2 for D (6 bases). V lost 0 bases and J 6 bases, leaving 16 bases between the germline ends. This CDR3 region has 16 residues. CDR1 and CDR2 from the germline V gene are SGDLS and YYNGEE. DNA for the CDR3: TGTGCCAGCAGCGTAGATCCCGCGGGATTTATCAATGAGCAGTTCTTC. It codes for CASSVDPAGFINEQFF.

The chain employs TRBV9 and TRBJ2-1; 9 bases line up with TRBD2. The CDR3 length is 15 residues. In germline, CDR1 is SGDLS, CDR2 YYNGEE. The junction had 9 bases not matched to a gene; V was cut back by 2 bases and J by 9 bases. CDR3 DNA sequence: TGTGCCAGCAGCGTCATGGCGGGGGGGCAGGTTGAGCAGTTCTTC. As protein: CASSVMAGGQVEQFF.

CDR3 bases: TGCGCCAGCAGCATTGACAGGGGAGACTATGGCTACACCTTC. As protein: CASSIDRGDYGYTF. This chain links TRBV5-1 with TRBJ1-2; TRBD1 matches at 8 bases. The V segment lost 4 bases and the J segment 3 bases; nucleotides outside the gene matches: 5. The CDR3 totals 14 residues. CDR1 is SGHRS and CDR2 is YFSETQ in the germline V gene.

The sample holds a few counts of this clonotype. The CDR3 loop reads CASSLVQGYLEQYF. The CDR3 DNA follows: TGTGCCAGCAGCTTAGTCCAGGGGTATCTCGAGCAGTACTTC. The chain combines TRBV11-2 with TRBJ2-7; perhaps TRBD1 as D (6 bases). Germline assignment: CDR1 SGHAT and CDR2 FQNNGV. CDR3 size: 14 residues. Trimming cost V 1 base and J 6 bases, with 13 bases left between them. Looking up the rest from reference TRBV11-2 and TRBJ2-7 gives the full variable domain: EAGVAQSPRYKIIEKRQSVAFWCNPISGHATLYWYQQILGQGPKLLIQFQNNGVVDDSQLPKDRFSAERLKGVDSTLKIQPAKLEDSAVYLCASSLVQGYLEQYFGPGTRLTVT.

This clonotype has only a few counts. The rearrangement joins TRBV28 to TRBJ1-2; unclear D gene. Trimming removed 2 bases from V and 3 bases from J, with 10 bases in between. Looked up from germline, CDR1 is MDHEN and CDR2 is SYDVKM. CDR3 size: 14 residues. The CDR3 protein is CASSLIGQDYGYTF. The CDR3 bases are TGTGCCAGCAGTTTAATTGGGCAGGACTATGGCTACACCTTC.

This clonotype was picked up many times. V and J are TRBV5-1 and TRBJ1-1; TRBD1 might be the D (6 bases). The CDR3 extends over 16 amino acids. The V end lost 2 bases, the J end lost 3 bases, and 17 bases lay between the germline ends. Germline V gene sequence: CDR1 SGHRS, CDR2 YFSETQ. Here the CDR3 DNA reads TGCGCCAGCAGCTTCGCCCAGCTGGGGGCCTACACTGAAGCTTTCTTT. The encoded protein is CASSFAQLGAYTEAFF.

This clonotype showed up just a few times. The chain employs TRBV4-3 and TRBJ1-1, with D perhaps matching TRBD1 (6 bases). Trimming shortened V by 0 bases and J by 5 bases, and 16 bases separated the two germline ends. CDR1 and CDR2 from the germline V gene are LGHNA and YSLEER. The CDR3 length is 16 residues. CDR3 amino acids: CASSQEYRASWTEAFF. CDR3 nucleotide sequence: TGCGCCAGCAGCCAAGAGTACAGGGCGAGTTGGACTGAAGCTTTCTTT.

In this sample, this clonotype turned up a few times. The gene calls are TRBV27 and TRBJ2-5; D not resolved. The V and J ends lost 3 bases and 1 base respectively, with 12 bases between them. The CDR3 extends over 15 amino acids. From germline, CDR1 is MNHEY and CDR2 SMNVEV (reference sequence). The DNA for the CDR3 is TGTGCCAGCAGTTTTAGTTTTGGTTTCCAAGAGACCCAGTACTTC. This translates into CASSFSFGFQETQYF.